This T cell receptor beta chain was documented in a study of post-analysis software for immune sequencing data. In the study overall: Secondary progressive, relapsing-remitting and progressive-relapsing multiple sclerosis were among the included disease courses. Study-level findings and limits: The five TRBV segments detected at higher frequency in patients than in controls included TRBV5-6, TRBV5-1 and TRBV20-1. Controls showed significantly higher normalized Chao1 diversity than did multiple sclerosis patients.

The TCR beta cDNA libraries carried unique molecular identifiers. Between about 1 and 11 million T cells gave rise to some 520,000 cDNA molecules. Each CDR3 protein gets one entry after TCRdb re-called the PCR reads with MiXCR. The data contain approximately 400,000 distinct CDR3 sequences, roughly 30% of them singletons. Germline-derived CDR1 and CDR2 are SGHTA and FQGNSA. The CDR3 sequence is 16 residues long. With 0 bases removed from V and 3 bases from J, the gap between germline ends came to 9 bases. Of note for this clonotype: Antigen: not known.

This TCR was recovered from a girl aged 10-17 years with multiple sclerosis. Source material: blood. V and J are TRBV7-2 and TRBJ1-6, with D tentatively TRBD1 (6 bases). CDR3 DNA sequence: TGTGCCAGCAGCTTAGCCCAGGACAGCTATAATTCACCCCTCCACTTT. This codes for CASSLAQDSYNSPLHF. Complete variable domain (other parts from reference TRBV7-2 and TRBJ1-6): GAGVSQSPSNKVTEKGKDVELRCDPISGHTALYWYRQSLGQGLEFLIYFQGNSAPDKSGLPSDRFSAERTGGSVSTLTIQRTQQEDSAVYLCASSLAQDSYNSPLHFGNGTRLTVT.